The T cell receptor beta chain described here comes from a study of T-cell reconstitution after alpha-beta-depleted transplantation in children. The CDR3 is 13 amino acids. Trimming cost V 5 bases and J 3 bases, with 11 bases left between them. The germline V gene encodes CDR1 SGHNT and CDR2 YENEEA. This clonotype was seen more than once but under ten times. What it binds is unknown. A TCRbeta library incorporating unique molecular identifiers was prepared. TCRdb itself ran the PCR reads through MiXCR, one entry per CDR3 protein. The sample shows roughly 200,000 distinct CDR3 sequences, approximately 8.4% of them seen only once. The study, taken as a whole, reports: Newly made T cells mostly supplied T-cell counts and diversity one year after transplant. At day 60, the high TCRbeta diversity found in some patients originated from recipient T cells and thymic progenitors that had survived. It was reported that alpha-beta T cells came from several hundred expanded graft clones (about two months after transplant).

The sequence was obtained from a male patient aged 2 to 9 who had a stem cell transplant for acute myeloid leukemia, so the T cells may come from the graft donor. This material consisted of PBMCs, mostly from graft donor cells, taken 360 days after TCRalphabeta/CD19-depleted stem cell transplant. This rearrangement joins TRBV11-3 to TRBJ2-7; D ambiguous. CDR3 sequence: CASSLGPYYEQYF. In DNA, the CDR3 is TGTGCCAGCAGCCTCGGACCTTACTACGAGCAGTACTTC.